These 30 T cell receptor beta chains were all obtained from the same sample, sequenced in a study of TIL therapy for anti-PD-1-resistant metastatic lung cancer. The immunoSEQ assay was v3. Produced via immunoSEQ multiplex PCR; TCRdb's table is partial and in-frame only. Of roughly 58,000 clones in the sample, 81% were seen once. Stated time point: pre-treatment sample, taken before nivolumab and TIL therapy. Material: blood, obtained at baseline. The receptors originated from a person aged 25-85 years with non-small cell lung cancer.

This sequence joins TRBV12-3 or TRBV12-4 and TRBJ1-1; D is ambiguous. The CDR3 spans 13 residues. Trimming stripped 4 bases from V and 10 bases from J, with 16 bases between. This CDR3 reads CASSSLGYSGAFF. The CDR3 DNA is TGTGCCAGCAGTTCCCTAGGGTATTCCGGAGCTTTCTTT.

V gene TRBV30 combines with J gene TRBJ1-2, with D maybe TRBD1 (5 bases). CDR1 is GTSNPN and CDR2 is SVGIG in the germline V gene (reference sequence). This CDR3 has 15 residues. Trimming stripped 1 base from V and 8 bases from J, with 20 bases between. In DNA, the CDR3 is TGTGCCTGGAGTGAAGGGACGACGGGGACGATGGGCTACACCTTC. Protein: CAWSEGTTGTMGYTF.

The chain employs TRBV19 and TRBJ2-3; D perhaps matches TRBD1 (5 bases). There are 19 residues in the CDR3. Trimming pared 1 base from V and 2 bases from J, leaving 22 bases between. Germline V lookup: CDR1 LNHDA, CDR2 SQIVND (reference sequence). The CDR3 loop is CASSIGPGPIYPNTDTQYF. The CDR3 DNA reads as TGTGCCAGTAGTATAGGCCCAGGGCCCATATACCCCAACACAGATACGCAGTATTTT.

The V gene is TRBV5-6, the J gene TRBJ1-2; D gene uncertain. The CDR3 spans 17 residues. The V end was cut by 3 bases, the J end by 2 bases, with 20 bases between. The germline V gene encodes CDR1 SGHDT and CDR2 YYEEEE. CDR3 in DNA: TGTGCCAGCAGCTCAAAAACGTTTGGGCTAACGAACTATGGCTACACCTTC. Protein product: CASSSKTFGLTNYGYTF. Supplemented by reference TRBV5-6 and TRBJ1-2, the full variable domain reads DAGVTQSPTHLIKTRGQQVTLRCSPKSGHDTVSWYQQALGQGPQFIFQYYEEEERQRGNFPDRFSGHQFPNYSSELNVNALLLGDSALYLCASSSKTFGLTNYGYTFGSGTRLTVV.

The J gene is TRBJ2-5, the V gene TRBV19; maybe TRBD1 (5 bases). CDR1 is LNHDA and CDR2 is SQIVND in the germline V gene (reference sequence). V lost 3 bases and J lost 1, with 9 bases in between. The CDR3 contains 14 residues. The CDR3 loop reads CASSIWGSQETQYF. The CDR3 bases are TGTGCCAGTAGTATTTGGGGCTCCCAAGAGACCCAGTACTTC.

J is TRBJ2-7 and V is TRBV4-1, with D uncertain. The CDR3 totals 15 residues. V was pared by 0 bases and J by 2 bases, with 11 bases between. Germline CDR1 MGHRA, CDR2 YSYEKL. In DNA form, the CDR3 reads TGCGCCAGCAGCCAAGATTGGAGACAAGCCTACGAGCAGTACTTC. Translation: CASSQDWRQAYEQYF.

In DNA, the CDR3 is TGTGCCAGCAGCCAACTCGGACAGGGGTCCTACGAGCAGTACTTC. Protein sequence: CASSQLGQGSYEQYF. The V call is TRBV14, the J call TRBJ2-7; TRBD1 matches 9 bases. V trimming: 2 bases; J trimming: 1 base; junction bases outside the gene matches: 3. Germline V gene data show CDR1 as SGHDN and CDR2 as FVKESK. This CDR3 has 15 residues.

The CDR3 sequence: CASSLFLGTGELFF. DNA for the CDR3: TGTGCCAGCAGTTTATTCCTCGGCACCGGGGAGCTGTTTTTT. This chain uses TRBV27 with TRBJ2-2; D is ambiguous. This CDR3 has 14 amino acids. Germline CDR1 and CDR2: MNHEY and SMNVEV (reference sequence). The V end lost 1 base, the J end lost 4 bases, and 7 bases lay between the germline ends.

The V gene is TRBV5-8, the J gene TRBJ1-2, with TRBD1 matching over 8 bases. The CDR3 totals 14 residues. V lost 4 bases and J lost 4; bases outside the gene matches: 6. Germline V lookup: CDR1 SGHTS, CDR2 YDEGEE. The CDR3 DNA sequence: TGTGCCAGCAGCAGCGACAGGGGTGGCTATGGCTACACCTTC. Translation: CASSSDRGGYGYTF.

The rearrangement links TRBV19 to TRBJ2-7; no reliable D call. CDR3 length: 18 amino acids. CDR1 is LNHDA and CDR2 is SQIVND in the germline V gene (reference sequence). Trimming cost V 3 bases and J 4 bases, with 25 bases left between them. CDR3 amino acids: CASSIHLDRRRYTYEQYF. The CDR3 DNA reads as TGTGCCAGTAGTATCCACCTTGATCGCAGGCGATATACTTACGAGCAGTACTTC.

The chain couples TRBV19 to TRBJ2-7, with D possibly being TRBD1 (6 bases). Germline CDR1 is LNHDA and CDR2 is SQIVND (reference sequence). V shed 6 bases and J shed 4 bases, with 13 bases lying between them. This CDR3 has 13 residues. The CDR3 reads CASRPGQTYEQYF. Here the CDR3 DNA reads TGTGCCAGTAGACCCGGACAGACATACGAGCAGTACTTC.

The chain combines TRBV7-9 with TRBJ2-6, with a possible D match to TRBD1 (6 bases). The CDR3 runs to 17 residues. V was clipped by 3 bases and J by 4 bases, with 16 bases between them. From germline, CDR1 is SEHNR and CDR2 FQNEAQ (reference sequence). The CDR3 is CASSFLTGTGGANVLTF. The CDR3 bases are TGTGCCAGCAGCTTTTTGACAGGCACCGGAGGGGCCAACGTCCTGACTTTC.

This clone was seen just once. The CDR3 sequence: CASRQANEKLFF. For the CDR3, the DNA is TGTGCCAGCAGACAGGCCAATGAAAAACTGTTTTTT. V and J are TRBV28 and TRBJ1-4; weak D call: TRBD1 (5 bases). The CDR3 totals 12 residues. Germline V gene sequence: CDR1 MDHEN, CDR2 SYDVKM. Trimming left V 6 bases short and J 5 bases short, with 7 bases between.

The gene calls are TRBV9 and TRBJ2-7; D tentatively reads TRBD1 or TRBD2 (5 bases each). The germline V gene encodes CDR1 SGDLS and CDR2 YYNGEE. CDR3 length equals 15 residues. With 2 bases removed from V and 1 base from J, the gap between germline ends came to 13 bases. The CDR3 loop reads CASSVTGTASYEQYF. In DNA, the CDR3 is TGTGCCAGCAGCGTCACCGGGACGGCTTCCTACGAGCAGTACTTC. The full variable domain, in which reference TRBV9 and TRBJ2-7 provide the parts outside the CDR3, is DSGVTQTPKHLITATGQRVTLRCSPRSGDLSVYWYQQSLDQGLQFLIQYYNGEERAKGNILERFSAQQFPDLHSELNLSSLELGDSALYFCASSVTGTASYEQYFGPGTRLTVT.

The chain uses TRBV9 and TRBJ2-2; the match to TRBD2 covers 8 bases. V shed 4 bases and J 5 bases; nucleotides not matched to a gene: 7. Germline V gene lookup returns CDR1 SGDLS and CDR2 YYNGEE. The CDR3 is made up of 15 amino acids. CDR3 in amino acids: CASSFSGSGTGELFF. The CDR3 region has the DNA TGTGCCAGCAGCTTCAGCGGGAGTGGAACCGGGGAGCTGTTTTTT.

CDR3 sequence (DNA): TGCGCCAGCAGCTTGGAGCAGGGCACAGATACGCAGTATTTT. Amino acids: CASSLEQGTDTQYF. The chain links TRBV5-1 to TRBJ2-3; no firm D call. The CDR3 loop spans 14 amino acids. Between the trimmed V and J ends, which lost 0 bases and 1 base, there was a span of 6 bases. CDR1 and CDR2 from the germline V gene are SGHRS and YFSETQ.

The rearrangement links TRBV28 to TRBJ1-6, with 7 positions matching TRBD1. This CDR3 contains 16 residues. Germline assignment: CDR1 MDHEN and CDR2 SYDVKM. V shed 5 bases and J 14 bases; nucleotides not matched to a gene: 18. The CDR3 loop is CASSSPTGYKLLALHF. The CDR3 bases are TGTGCCAGCAGTAGCCCGACAGGGTATAAACTTCTGGCCCTCCACTTT. Full variable domain (remainder filled in from reference TRBV28 and TRBJ1-6): DVKVTQSSRYLVKRTGEKVFLECVQDMDHENMFWYRQDPGLGLRLIYFSYDVKMKEKGDIPEGYSVSREKKERFSLILESASTNQTSMYLCASSSPTGYKLLALHFGNGTRLTVT.

This chain connects TRBV5-1 to TRBJ1-4, with TRBD1 matching over 7 bases. V trimming: 5 bases; J trimming: 0 bases; junction bases outside the gene matches: 4. The CDR3 has 15 amino acids. CDR1 is SGHRS, CDR2 YFSETQ, per germline. The CDR3 loop reads CASRETGATNEKLFF. CDR3 sequence (DNA): TGCGCCAGCAGAGAAACAGGGGCAACTAATGAAAAACTGTTTTTT.

The rearrangement links TRBV28 to TRBJ2-7; 9 bases fit TRBD1. Trimming at V came to 2 bases and at J to 5 bases, leaving 4 bases not matched to a gene. Germline-derived CDR1 and CDR2 are MDHEN and SYDVKM. CDR3 length equals 14 residues. The CDR3 region has the DNA TGTGCCAGCAGTTTACGGGACAGGGTTCACGAGCAGTACTTC. This codes for CASSLRDRVHEQYF.

CDR3 nucleotides: TGTGCCAGCAGTCGCCGGGACTCACTAGGGGTGCAGTTCTTC. Amino acids: CASSRRDSLGVQFF. The rearrangement links TRBV6-5 to TRBJ2-1; D is perhaps TRBD2 (6 bases). The germline CDR1 and CDR2 sequences are MNHEY and SVGAGI. This CDR3 comprises 14 residues. The V gene lost 5 bases and the J gene lost 12 bases, with 20 bases spanning the gap.

This clone was counted a few times. The chain joins TRBV7-9 to TRBJ1-4; D remains ambiguous. The germline gives CDR1 SEHNR, CDR2 FQNEAQ (reference sequence). This CDR3 region has 12 residues. V lost 5 bases and J lost 4, with 5 bases in between. This CDR3 reads CASSPNNEKLFF. CDR3 nucleotide sequence: TGTGCCAGCAGCCCTAATAATGAAAAACTGTTTTTT. Full variable domain (missing parts from reference TRBV7-9 and TRBJ1-4): DTGVSQNPRHKITKRGQNVTFRCDPISEHNRLYWYRQTLGQGPEFLTYFQNEAQLEKSRLLSDRFSAERPKGSFSTLEIQRTEQGDSAMYLCASSPNNEKLFFGSGTQLSVL.

The chain uses TRBV4-1 and TRBJ2-7; the match to TRBD1 covers 7 bases. CDR1 MGHRA and CDR2 YSYEKL come from the germline V gene. This CDR3 is 14 amino acids long. V lost 5 bases and J lost 5; bases outside the gene matches: 9. The CDR3 loop reads CASSERQGINEQYF. Here the CDR3 DNA reads TGCGCCAGCAGCGAGCGACAGGGTATCAACGAGCAGTACTTC.

The chain recombines TRBV28 with TRBJ2-7; TRBD2 aligns across 7 bases. With V trimmed by 9 bases and J by 1 base, 3 bases remained unmatched. Per the germline V gene, CDR1 is MDHEN and CDR2 is SYDVKM. This CDR3 comprises 12 residues. The CDR3 spells CASWDYSYEQYF. The CDR3 nucleotides are TGTGCCAGTTGGGACTATTCCTACGAGCAGTACTTC.

CDR3 amino acids: CASSLAPPDSGNTIYF. CDR3 sequence (DNA): TGCGCCAGCAGCTTGGCTCCACCAGACTCTGGAAACACCATATATTTT. V and J are TRBV5-1 and TRBJ1-3; the D is unclear. Germline CDR1 reads SGHRS; CDR2 reads YFSETQ. The CDR3 runs 16 residues. The V and J ends lost 0 bases and 0 bases respectively, with 10 bases between them. Supplemented by reference TRBV5-1 and TRBJ1-3, the full variable domain reads KAGVTQTPRYLIKTRGQQVTLSCSPISGHRSVSWYQQTPGQGLQFLFEYFSETQRNKGNFPGRFSGRQFSNSRSEMNVSTLELGDSALYLCASSLAPPDSGNTIYFGEGSWLTVV.

The chain uses TRBV4-1 and TRBJ2-3, with D uncertain. Trimming shortened V by 0 bases and J by 8 bases, and 12 bases separated the two germline ends. Germline lookup yields CDR1 MGHRA and CDR2 YSYEKL. CDR3 length: 14 amino acids. The CDR3 DNA follows: TGCGCCAGCAGCCAAGAAGGCCGGCATGGTACGCAGTATTTT. It translates to CASSQEGRHGTQYF.

The CDR3 loop is CAWSGPAGGTYNEQFF. CDR3 nucleotide sequence: TGTGCCTGGAGTGGTCCGGCGGGAGGCACGTACAATGAGCAGTTCTTC. The rearrangement uses TRBV30 and TRBJ2-1; the match to TRBD2 covers 8 bases. This CDR3 contains 16 residues. Trimming removed 1 base from V and 4 bases from J; junction bases left unmatched: 9. CDR1 GTSNPN and CDR2 SVGIG come from the germline V gene (reference sequence).

This chain links TRBV14 with TRBJ2-3; no clear D. The length of the CDR3 is 17 residues. V was trimmed by 4 bases and J by 1 base, leaving 18 bases between them. Germline lookup yields CDR1 SGHDN and CDR2 FVKESK. CDR3 nucleotide sequence: TGTGCCAGCAGCCGGTTGAGTTTAAGTTTGGGCACAGATACGCAGTATTTT. This encodes CASSRLSLSLGTDTQYF.

The genes are TRBV2 and TRBJ2-5; TRBD2 is a possible D gene (6 bases). The CDR3 runs 13 residues. From germline, CDR1 is SNHLY and CDR2 FYNNEI. Trimming took off 7 bases at V and 7 bases at J, with 16 bases between the two ends. CDR3 DNA: TGTGCCAGCATGGAGGGACGGTCGTGGACCCAGTACTTC. Translation: CASMEGRSWTQYF.

The chain recombines TRBV6-5 with TRBJ1-2, with no clear D. Between the trimmed V and J ends, which lost 4 bases and 4 bases, there was a span of 13 bases. The germline V gene encodes CDR1 MNHEY and CDR2 SVGAGI. The CDR3 spans 14 residues. The CDR3 region is CASSSWADSYGYTF. DNA for the CDR3: TGTGCCAGCAGTTCCTGGGCTGATTCCTATGGCTACACCTTC.

V gene TRBV19 combines with J gene TRBJ1-5, with D perhaps matching TRBD1 (5 bases). CDR1 and CDR2 (germline): LNHDA, SQIVND (reference sequence). The CDR3 is 15 amino acids. Trimming took 4 bases from V and 1 from J, leaving 11 bases between them. The CDR3 loop reads CASSKSRESNQPQHF. Here the CDR3 DNA reads TGTGCCAGTAGTAAATCCAGGGAAAGCAATCAGCCCCAGCATTTT.